The present T cell receptor beta chain was sequenced within a study of blood T cell repertoires in COVID-19. Study details: Spain, Italy and the United States supplied samples that represented acute and convalescent COVID-19. T cells, B-cell-depleted T cells, or PBMCs provided the cDNA or gDNA that served as material.

In the original analysis: Quantification of nucleated cells was approximated via reference gene primer amplification. Produced via immunoSEQ multiplex PCR; TCRdb's table is partial and in-frame only. The V and J calls and clone size come from that table; D and trimming were worked out from the DNA. The sample holds 200,000 to 250,000 clones, 83% seen once. Germline CDR1 is GTSNPN and CDR2 is SVGIG (reference sequence). This CDR3 comprises 15 residues. V lost 7 bases and J lost 2, with 18 bases in between. Followed longitudinally, the Seattle patients had been enrolled during active infection. The sample taken for sequencing was peripheral blood. The clonotype was recovered from a woman aged 25 to 39 with COVID-19, enrolled during active disease. This chain links TRBV30 with TRBJ1-3; D possibly corresponds to TRBD1 (5 bases). CDR3 DNA sequence: TGTGCCTCCGATTCCAGGGAAGGCGCTGGAAACACCATATATTTT. Amino acids: CASDSREGAGNTIYF.